In this sample, the clone carrying this T cell receptor (beta chain) is medium-sized. Antigen specificity is unknown. In TCRdb, the 5' RACE reads were re-called with MiXCR into one record per CDR3 protein. This table has tens of thousands of distinct CDR3 sequences, about 15% appearing once. This specimen belongs to a study of T-cell memory formation after mild COVID-19. Study observations and caveats: For contracting clones, CD4+ ones sat mainly in CM and EM, CD8+ in EMRA.

CDR3 length equals 13 residues. Germline V gene data show CDR1 as SEHNR and CDR2 as FQNEAQ (reference sequence). V was pared by 1 base and J by 8 bases, with 8 bases between. The sample comprised PBMCs or a T cell subset sorted from them (not recorded which). The gene calls are TRBV7-9 and TRBJ1-4, with D hard to call. The TCR was taken from an adult who had mild COVID-19 (a few samples of this study predate the infection). Cell type and time point are not known. CDR3 protein: CASSLEGGEKLFF. The CDR3 DNA sequence: TGTGCCAGCAGCTTAGAAGGCGGCGAAAAACTGTTTTTT.